One TCR beta chain is described in this entry. Antigen specificity is unknown. CDR3 length: 17 amino acids. Trimming cost V 1 base and J 5 bases, with 15 bases left between them. Germline CDR1 is SGHTA and CDR2 is FQGTGA. Sequencing was performed with immunoSEQ multiplex PCR; in TCRdb, only in-frame clones are kept and a portion is missing. The sample lists roughly 300,000 clones, 70% to 75% seen once, with about 10% in the top ten. The record originates from a study of shared clonotypes between healthy human individuals. Overall study results and limits: Researchers found naive subsets generally carried larger estimated richness than memory subsets.

The V gene is TRBV7-3, the J gene TRBJ1-6; a weak D match, TRBD1 (6 bases). This clonotype originated in a man aged 25-40 years in good health. The sequencing input was memory CD4+ T cells sorted from blood. Subset here: CD45RA-negative fraction. Here the CDR3 reads CASSLSRGAGDNSPLHF. CDR3 DNA: TGTGCCAGCAGCTTAAGTCGAGGGGCAGGGGATAATTCACCCCTCCACTTT.